This T cell receptor (beta chain) was sequenced in a study of shared clonotypes between healthy human individuals (dated by TCRdb to 2020 to 2021). With regard to the full study: The cohort included a few men and a couple of women between 18 and 49 years of age. Per donor, three plates each were used for CD4 naive and CD4 memory, two for CD8 naive, and one for CD8 memory. To estimate repertoire size and how much clonotype sharing occurs between individuals, the study deeply sequenced the blood TCR repertoires of five healthy adults. To increase sequencing depth and limit assay-specific biases, TCR repertoire library preparation and sequencing were carried out by different laboratories using diverse techniques. Per donor, leukapheresis produced somewhere between about 0.85 and 10 billion PBMCs.

Donors were healthy HIV-negative adults with no recently reported acute infections or vaccinations. Every donor was a Caucasian adult residing in Nashville, Tennessee, USA. CD4+ T cells were enriched by magnetic negative selection; naive cells were then positively selected on CD45RA, and the negative fraction formed the memory subset. After blood collection by leukapheresis, PBMCs were isolated using Ficoll-Histopaque density gradient centrifugation and then cryopreserved in the vapor phase of liquid nitrogen. Analytical flow cytometry was used to check the purity and quantity of every magnetically sorted T cell population. Genomic DNA was isolated from each sorted fraction and quantified by UV absorbance on a Nanodrop 2000c. Using the deep immunoSEQ assay, multiplex PCR amplified TCR CDR3 regions from genomic DNA. Extracted genomic DNA from each cell subset was distributed evenly across all wells of several immunoSEQ 96-well plates, and each plate was treated as a replicate. For sorted subsets, about 200 ng genomic DNA, equal to 25,000 to 35,000 T cell genomes, was loaded into each replicate PCR. Purified libraries were quantified with a Qubit 3.0 fluorometer, sized on a Bioanalyzer 2100, and re-quantified with the KAPA Library Quantification kit. A separate single-read 150-cycle Illumina NextSeq 550 flow cell was used to sequence each immunoSEQ 96-well plate. The authors' pipeline ran thus. Because the immunoSEQ output held only junctional sequences and lacked quality scores, the filtering could not match the filtering applied to full-length reads. Sequences were annotated with PyIR, a Python wrapper for IgBLAST v1.9, and V/J genes and CDR3 were assigned using IMGT germline references. Any read was removed if the V/J assignment was weak (E-value above 1e-6), the CDR3 was missing, or the read contained stop codons, out-of-frame junctions, or ambiguous translated residues. A V3J clonotype was defined by an identical inferred V gene, J gene, and CDR3 amino acid sequence. To compute the percentage overlap between repertoires, the number of shared unique clonotypes was divided by the size of the smaller repertoire. Three approaches were used to assess repertoire richness: RTK rarefaction, the Chao1 estimator, and Recon v2.1 estimates of unobserved clonotypes. Generation probabilities were computed with OLGA for all TCRbeta clonotypes obtained by the gDNA method from a handful of donors. TCRdb re-hosts the immuneACCESS table, in-frame sequences only. Its copies lack some clones; in the studies checked, an unresolved V gene accounts for under half of them, and the cause for the rest is not known. V, J and clone size were drawn from that table, and D and trimming were deduced from the DNA. For this sample the table gives around 940,000 clones, of which roughly 72% were detected only once. Clones ranked in the top ten supply over 1.3% of the sample.

The CDR3 runs 13 residues from the cysteine to the phenylalanine. The read is trimmed to its CDR3 DNA, 39 bases read in frame from base 1. Per the germline V gene, MGHRA is the CDR1 and YSYEKL is the CDR2. V loses 0 bases, J loses 7 bases, and the germline ends lie 7 bases apart. About this clone itself: The specificity of this receptor is unknown. No much larger clone exists at a distance of one base, and base qualities are not known.

The study at large found these results: Compared with non-shared clonotypes, the clonotypes found in all four sorted-subset donors had higher generation probabilities. Estimated clonotype richness was generally larger for naive than for memory subsets. Even with the large sequencing depth, rarefaction of the sorted-subset datasets indicated that sequencing was incomplete. When a handful of donors were compared, the shared fraction of clonotypes was around 5% for naive CD4, 3.5% to 4% for naive CD8, 2% to 2.5% for memory CD4, and under 0.5% for memory CD8. Sampling was restricted to blood, and TCR repertoires in tissue are likely to differ from TCR repertoires in blood. Pairwise subsampling indicated that sequencing depth was expected to affect the degree of clonotype sharing among donors. The small number of donors limited the genetic and exposure-history diversity represented.

Input material: memory CD4+ T cells sorted from blood. The cell subset or site label of this sample denotes: CD45RA-negative fraction. The sequence came from a man between 18 and 35 years old in good health. The sequence joins TRBV4-1 to TRBJ1-3; the D gene is perhaps TRBD1, from 5 matching bases. The CDR3 protein is CASSQEQGNTIYF. The nucleotide sequence reads TGCGCCAGCAGCCAAGAGCAGGGCAACACCATATATTTT.